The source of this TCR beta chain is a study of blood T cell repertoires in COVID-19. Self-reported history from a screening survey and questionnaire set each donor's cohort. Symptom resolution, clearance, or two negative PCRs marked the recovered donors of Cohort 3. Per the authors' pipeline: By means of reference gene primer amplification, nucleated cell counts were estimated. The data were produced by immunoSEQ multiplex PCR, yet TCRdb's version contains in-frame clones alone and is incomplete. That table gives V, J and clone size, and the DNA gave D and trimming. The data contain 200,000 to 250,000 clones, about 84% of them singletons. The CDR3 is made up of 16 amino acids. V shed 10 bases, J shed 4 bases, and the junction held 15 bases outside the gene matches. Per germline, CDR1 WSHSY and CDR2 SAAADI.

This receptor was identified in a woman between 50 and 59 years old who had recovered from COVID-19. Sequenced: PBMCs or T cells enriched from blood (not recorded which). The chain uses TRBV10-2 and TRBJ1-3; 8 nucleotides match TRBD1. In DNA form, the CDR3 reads TGCGCCACCATGGATGGACAGGGTCGAGGCGGAAACACCATATATTTT. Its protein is CATMDGQGRGGNTIYF.